In this sample, the clone carrying this T cell receptor beta chain turned up many times. Its antigen is not identified. The sample originates from a study of early T cells in non-severe SARS-CoV-2 infection. Study in general: Chains stayed unpaired after sequencing of bulk RNA from unsorted whole blood. Whole-study results and caveats: Anti-spike CD8 specificities were favored by VDJdb matching, whose results missed private and CD4 specificities.

Individual cDNA molecules received unique molecular identifiers during library preparation. TCRdb re-called the 5' RACE reads through MiXCR, storing one row per CDR3 protein. Of about 28,000 distinct CDR3 sequences detected, about 5.8% appear once; the ten largest clones hold 24%. Specimen: whole blood. The sequence was obtained from an adult who was a healthcare worker with PCR-confirmed SARS-CoV-2 infection or an uninfected control (not recorded which).

The CDR3 sequence: CASSYSMERDDTEAFF. CDR3 DNA sequence: TGTGCCAGCAGTTACTCGATGGAAAGGGACGACACTGAAGCTTTCTTT. The V gene is TRBV6-2 or TRBV6-3, the J gene TRBJ1-1; weak D call: TRBD1 (5 bases). Trimming stripped 0 bases from V and 3 bases from J, with 14 bases between. This CDR3 region has 16 residues. Per the germline V gene, CDR1 is MNHEY and CDR2 is SVGEGT.